This TCR beta chain was retrieved from a study of cytomegalovirus exposure and HLA in healthy donors. For the study at large: A prior study identified some 100 million unique TCR beta sequences from about 180 million T cells. Notes on the study in general: Altogether, 150 to 200 TCR beta chains were recorded as cytomegalovirus-associated. Some highly shared sequence variants likely arose as a pipeline artifact.

PCR employed 60 Vbeta and 13 Jbeta primers. The repertoire was sequenced with immunoSEQ multiplex PCR; TCRdb's copy has only in-frame clones and lacks some. The sample lists some 130,000 clones, 76% seen once, with about 3.4% in the top ten. The germline V gene encodes CDR1 LNHDA and CDR2 SQIVND (reference sequence). This CDR3 is 12 amino acids long. V dropped 4 bases and J dropped 4 bases, with 7 bases sitting between them. On this clone: As yet, its antigen is unknown.

This chain joins TRBV19 and TRBJ1-2; weak D call: TRBD1 (5 bases). Material: PBMCs. This TCR came from a man aged 40-55 years in good health and CMV-seronegative. Here the CDR3 DNA reads TGTGCCAGTAGTAACAGGACCTATGGCTACACCTTC. This sequence encodes CASSNRTYGYTF.